A single sample is the source of the 31 T cell receptor beta chains below, sequenced in a study of CD8+CD57+ T cells in acquired aplastic anemia. For CDR3 and TCR beta VDJ profiling, genomic DNA was the template used. Each CDR3 protein gets one entry after TCRdb re-called the reads with MiXCR. The sample has approximately 190,000 distinct CDR3 sequences, around half seen once. The sequenced patients had an expansion of CD8+CD57+ cells seen by flow cytometry. Sequencing was done on a sample of sorted CD4+, CD8+, or CD8+CD57+ T cells (not recorded which) from PBMCs. Receptors originate from a human donor with aplastic anemia.

The chain carries TRBV25-1 and TRBJ2-1; 10 bases map to TRBD2. The junction had 11 bases not matched to a gene; V was cut back by 6 bases and J by 0 bases. CDR1 is MGHDK and CDR2 is SYGVNS in the germline V gene. CDR3 length equals 18 residues. CDR3 protein: CASSHGQGLAASYNEQFF. CDR3 nucleotide sequence: TGTGCCAGCAGCCACGGCCAAGGACTAGCGGCCTCCTACAATGAGCAGTTCTTC. Using reference TRBV25-1 and TRBJ2-1 for the parts outside the CDR3, the full variable domain is EADIYQTPRYLVIGTGKKITLECSQTMGHDKMYWYQQDPGMELHLIHYSYGVNSTEKGDLSSESTVSRIRTEHFPLTLESARPSHTSQYLCASSHGQGLAASYNEQFFGPGTRLTVL.

This clonotype has just a few counts. This may be a read error, as it is one base from a much larger clone. Given the absence of the conserved phenylalanine or tryptophan at the CDR3 end, a read error is likely. This sequence joins TRBV2 and TRBJ2-7, with 8 positions matching TRBD2. This CDR3 comprises 16 residues. The V segment lost 8 bases and the J segment 5 bases; nucleotides outside the gene matches: 17. Looked up from germline, CDR1 is SNHLY and CDR2 is FYNNEI. CDR3 amino acids: CASSSRGTRVFNEQYL. For the CDR3, the DNA is TGTGCCAGCTCCTCCCGGGGGACTAGAGTATTCAACGAGCAGTACCTC.

The gene calls are TRBV19 and TRBJ1-1; D remains unclear. CDR3 length: 14 amino acids. The germline V gene has CDR1 LNHDA and CDR2 SQIVND (reference sequence). V dropped 5 bases and J dropped 1 base, with 11 bases sitting between them. The CDR3 protein is CASSLTYRNTEAFF. The CDR3 nucleotides read TGTGCCAGTAGTCTTACCTACAGGAACACTGAAGCTTTCTTT.

J is TRBJ1-2 and V is TRBV2, with 9 bases aligning to TRBD1. V lost 7 bases to trimming and J lost 7 bases; unmatched junction nucleotides: 10. The germline V gene encodes CDR1 SNHLY and CDR2 FYNNEI. CDR3 length equals 14 residues. CDR3 sequence: CASTRQGVERGYTF. The CDR3 region has the DNA TGTGCCAGCACCCGACAGGGGGTCGAACGTGGCTACACCTTC.

V and J are TRBV12-3 or TRBV12-4 and TRBJ1-2, with D possibly being TRBD1 (5 bases). The CDR3 has 14 amino acids. The V gene lost 6 bases and the J gene lost 2 bases, with 13 bases spanning the gap. CDR3 coding DNA: TGTGCCAGCAGCTACGGGGCCGCGAACTATGGCTACACCTTC. Amino acid sequence: CASSYGAANYGYTF.

This chain links TRBV20-1 with TRBJ2-1; 7 bases fit TRBD1. This CDR3 is 14 amino acids long. Germline loops: CDR1 DFQATT, CDR2 SNEGSKA (reference sequence). V lost 4 bases and J lost 5; bases outside the gene matches: 8. CDR3 bases: TGCAGTGCTACCCGGACAGGTGGGGACAATGAGCAGTTCTTC. Translating it yields CSATRTGGDNEQFF.

This chain links TRBV25-1 with TRBJ2-7; D not resolved. V lost 4 bases, J lost 0 bases, and 10 bases lay in between. The CDR3 sequence is 14 residues long. The V gene's germline CDR1 is MGHDK and CDR2 SYGVNS. The CDR3 DNA reads TGTGCCAGCAGTGCTATGAGGAGCTCCTACGAGCAGTACTTC. Translating it yields CASSAMRSSYEQYF.

CDR3 protein: CASSQDEYGEQYF. The CDR3 DNA follows: TGCGCCAGCAGCCAAGACGAATATGGGGAGCAGTACTTC. This chain links TRBV4-3 with TRBJ2-7; D call uncertain. V dropped 0 bases and J dropped 7 bases, with 10 bases sitting between them. The CDR3 runs to 13 residues. Per the germline V gene, CDR1 is LGHNA and CDR2 is YSLEER.

The V gene is TRBV10-3, the J gene TRBJ1-2; the D is unclear. CDR3 length: 14 residues. The germline V gene has CDR1 ENHRY and CDR2 SYGVKD. V dropped 2 bases and J dropped 1 base, with 8 bases sitting between them. The chain's CDR3 is CAISERSDNYGYTF. CDR3 DNA: TGTGCCATCAGTGAGCGGTCTGATAACTATGGCTACACCTTC.

This clonotype was counted ten times or more. The V and J genes are TRBV5-6 and TRBJ2-7; D remains unclear. Germline CDR1 reads SGHDT; CDR2 reads YYEEEE. Trimming removed 0 bases from V and 6 bases from J, with 10 bases in between. CDR3 length: 13 residues. The DNA for the CDR3 is TGTGCCAGCAGCTTGGTGACGGTACGCGAGCAGTACTTC. As protein: CASSLVTVREQYF.

The rearrangement links TRBV15 to TRBJ1-1; D possibly corresponds to TRBD1 (6 bases). The ends were cut back, 1 base at V and 3 bases at J, with 15 bases in the middle. Germline V gene lookup returns CDR1 LNHNV and CDR2 YYDKDF (reference sequence). There are 16 residues in the CDR3. The CDR3 loop reads CATSRGLQGLDTEAFF. The CDR3 DNA is TGTGCCACCAGCAGAGGTCTTCAGGGGCTTGACACTGAAGCTTTCTTT.

This clonotype occurred many times. The chain is built from TRBV7-9 and TRBJ1-5; 7 bases are shared with TRBD1. Losses at the gene ends were 0 bases for V and 4 bases for J; bases not matched to a gene: 3. Germline lookup yields CDR1 SEHNR and CDR2 FQNEAQ (reference sequence). This CDR3 region has 15 residues. Written as DNA, the CDR3 is TGTGCCAGCAGCTTAGCTCTACAGGGGAATCAGCCCCAGCATTTT. Protein product: CASSLALQGNQPQHF.

A remark on this clonotype: A much larger clonotype is one base distant, so this may be a read error. The chain employs TRBV20-1 and TRBJ2-4, with no clear D. This CDR3 has 13 amino acids. CDR1 is DFQATT and CDR2 is SNEGSKA in the germline V gene (reference sequence). The CDR3 DNA sequence: TGCAGTGCTAGAGCGGGTACCAAAAACATTCGGTACTTC. It is translated as CSARAGTKNIRYF.

This clonotype appeared many times. The rearrangement joins TRBV6-1 to TRBJ2-1, with TRBD2 as a possible D gene (6 bases). The V gene's germline CDR1 is MNHNS and CDR2 SASEGT. The CDR3 extends over 14 amino acids. V was shortened by 6 bases and J by 1 base, with 10 bases between the two germline ends. The CDR3 loop is CASSPGTSYNEQFF. The CDR3, as DNA: TGTGCCAGCAGCCCCGGGACTTCCTACAATGAGCAGTTCTTC.

The CDR3 nucleotides are TGTGCCAGCAGCGTAGGTGTAAGGCAGCAAGAGACCCAGTACTTC. Residues: CASSVGVRQQETQYF. The chain employs TRBV9 and TRBJ2-5; D is unclear. Trimming took off 0 bases at V and 2 bases at J, with 11 bases between the two ends. CDR1 is SGDLS, CDR2 YYNGEE, per germline. The length of the CDR3 is 15 residues. The full variable domain, completed using reference TRBV9 and TRBJ2-5, is DSGVTQTPKHLITATGQRVTLRCSPRSGDLSVYWYQQSLDQGLQFLIQYYNGEERAKGNILERFSAQQFPDLHSELNLSSLELGDSALYFCASSVGVRQQETQYFGPGTRLLVL.

In this sample, this clonotype turned up many times. This rearrangement joins TRBV4-2 to TRBJ2-3; D unclear. Deletions cut 2 bases from V and 4 bases from J, with 10 bases between. CDR1 and CDR2 from the germline V gene are LGHNA and YNFKEQ. CDR3 length: 14 residues. The CDR3 nucleotides are TGTGCCAGCAGCCAATTCTCCCGAGCAGATACGCAGTATTTT. It yields the protein CASSQFSRADTQYF.

Comments on this clonotype: Relative to the germline gene, one junction end is altered; a read error may explain this. This rearrangement joins TRBV7-2 to TRBJ2-5; D ambiguous. Germline-derived CDR1 and CDR2 are SGHTA and FQGNSA. This CDR3 region has 13 residues. The CDR3 nucleotides read TGTGCCGGCAGCTTAGGTCCAACGCGGACCCAGTACTTC. Encoded protein: CAGSLGPTRTQYF.

This clonotype was seen only a few times. The chain recombines TRBV15 with TRBJ1-6, with D tentatively TRBD1 (6 bases). The germline V gene encodes CDR1 LNHNV and CDR2 YYDKDF (reference sequence). CDR3 size: 15 residues. V lost 8 bases to trimming and J lost 0 bases, with 11 bases between them. The CDR3, as DNA: TGTGCCACCTCCGGACAGAGCTCCTATAATTCACCCCTCCACTTT. Amino acid sequence: CATSGQSSYNSPLHF.

There are many counts of this clonotype. The chain recombines TRBV7-3 with TRBJ2-2; D is possibly TRBD2 (5 bases). This CDR3 spans 16 amino acids. The V gene lost 5 bases and the J gene lost 0 bases, with 13 bases spanning the gap. From germline, CDR1 is SGHTA and CDR2 FQGTGA. The CDR3 nucleotides read TGTGCCAGCAGCCCCTTTGCGGGCGCGAACACCGGGGAGCTGTTTTTT. This gives the protein CASSPFAGANTGELFF.

This clonotype showed up many times. The chain employs TRBV7-2 and TRBJ1-6; the D is unclear. V was shortened by 3 bases and J by 11 bases, with 11 bases between the two germline ends. The germline CDR1 and CDR2 sequences are SGHTA and FQGNSA. The CDR3 runs 13 residues. The CDR3 sequence is CASSFNIGAPLHF. The CDR3 DNA reads as TGTGCCAGCAGCTTCAATATAGGAGCACCCCTCCACTTT.

J is TRBJ2-6 and V is TRBV25-1, with 9 bases lining up with TRBD2. Losses at the gene ends were 6 bases for V and 1 base for J; bases not matched to a gene: 22. This CDR3 is 22 amino acids long. Germline-derived CDR1 and CDR2 are MGHDK and SYGVNS. The CDR3 sequence: CASSLPPWGQWREGSGANVLTF. CDR3 bases: TGTGCCAGCAGCCTTCCTCCTTGGGGGCAGTGGCGGGAGGGTTCTGGGGCCAACGTCCTGACTTTC.

This clonotype was observed once. A much larger clone lies a single base off, so this may be a read error. The chain recombines TRBV6-1 with TRBJ2-7; 11 bases line up with TRBD2. J was trimmed by 3 bases and V by 6 bases; bases with no gene match: 7. Germline V gives CDR1 MNHNS, CDR2 SASEGT. CDR3 size: 15 residues. The CDR3 is CASSLRLAGIYEQYF. CDR3 coding DNA: TGTGCCAGCAGCCTGAGACTAGCGGGAATCTACGAGCAGTACTTC.

The chain is built from TRBV5-1 and TRBJ2-2; D is tentatively TRBD1 or TRBD2 (5 bases each). From germline, CDR1 is SGHRS and CDR2 YFSETQ. This CDR3 has 15 residues. With 4 bases removed from V and 5 bases from J, the gap between germline ends came to 15 bases. CDR3 DNA: TGCGCCAGCAGCACTGGGACCGTGGGAACCGGGGAGCTGTTTTTT. It translates to CASSTGTVGTGELFF.

Only a few counts were recorded for this clonotype. The gene calls are TRBV18 and TRBJ1-2; D is undetermined. The CDR3 totals 14 residues. V was pared by 2 bases and J by 4 bases, with 11 bases between. CDR1 is KGHSH and CDR2 is LQKENI in the germline V gene. CDR3 in amino acids: CASSPVPGAYGYTF. Here the CDR3 DNA reads TGTGCCAGCTCACCAGTACCGGGAGCCTATGGCTACACCTTC.

The chain employs TRBV7-9 and TRBJ1-6, with no clear D. The CDR3 loop spans 14 amino acids. The germline CDR1 and CDR2 sequences are SEHNR and FQNEAQ (reference sequence). Trimming left V 7 bases short and J 6 bases short, with 13 bases between. The CDR3 nucleotides read TGTGCCAGCACCCGAGACGGCGTTAATTCACCCCTCCACTTT. Translation: CASTRDGVNSPLHF.

This clonotype was observed a handful of times. A single base separates this from a much larger clone, so it may be a read error. This chain uses TRBV5-1 with TRBJ1-1; 10 nucleotides align to TRBD1. Germline V CDR1 and CDR2: SGHRS, YFSETQ. The CDR3 is 13 amino acids. Germline trimming cut 6 bases from V and 4 bases from J; bases unmatched to any gene: 3. CDR3 nucleotide sequence: TGCGCCAGCATACGGACAGGGGGCACTGAAGCTTTCTTT. Its protein is CASIRTGGTEAFF.

The gene calls are TRBV19 and TRBJ1-4, with TRBD1 identical over 9 bases. Germline-derived CDR1 and CDR2 are LNHDA and SQIVND (reference sequence). V was clipped by 6 bases and J by 5 bases; unmatched bases: 7. The CDR3 covers 15 residues. The CDR3 spells CASRQQGAGNEKLFF. In DNA, the CDR3 is TGTGCCAGTAGGCAACAGGGGGCTGGAAATGAAAAACTGTTTTTT.

The V gene is TRBV4-2, the J gene TRBJ1-1; D unclear. The V end was cut by 0 bases, the J end by 1 base, with 15 bases between. The CDR3 has 17 amino acids. Germline V gene data show CDR1 as LGHNA and CDR2 as YNFKEQ. The CDR3 nucleotides are TGTGCCAGCAGCCAAGACATTCAGGTTACGGGGAACACTGAAGCTTTCTTT. It codes for CASSQDIQVTGNTEAFF.

The chain carries TRBV7-6 and TRBJ2-2; 8 bases fit TRBD2. The CDR3 is 14 residues long. Germline CDR1 and CDR2: SGHVS and FNYEAQ. V lost 1 base and J lost 10; bases outside the gene matches: 5. CDR3 residues: CASSLDWRGAELFF. DNA of the CDR3: TGTGCCAGCAGCTTAGATTGGCGGGGGGCGGAGCTGTTTTTT. The complete variable domain, with remaining parts taken from reference TRBV7-6 and TRBJ2-2, reads GAGVSQSPRYKVTKRGQDVALRCDPISGHVSLYWYRQALGQGPEFLTYFNYEAQQDKSGLPNDRFSAERPEGSISTLTIQRTEQRDSAMYRCASSLDWRGAELFFGEGSRLTVL.

This clonotype was counted many times. The chain links TRBV12-3 or TRBV12-4 to TRBJ1-5, with a tentative D call TRBD1 (6 bases). The CDR3 covers 13 residues. V lost 2 bases and J lost 7, with 9 bases in between. The CDR3 sequence: CASSLWGAQPQHF. In DNA, the CDR3 is TGTGCCAGCAGTTTATGGGGGGCGCAGCCCCAGCATTTT.

The chain joins TRBV5-1 to TRBJ2-3, with D perhaps matching TRBD1 (6 bases). Trimming removed 1 base at V and 2 bases at J, with 8 bases between. Germline V lookup: CDR1 SGHRS, CDR2 YFSETQ. The CDR3 consists of 14 residues. Here the CDR3 reads CASSLRQATDTQYF. Written as DNA, the CDR3 is TGCGCCAGCAGCTTGAGACAGGCCACAGATACGCAGTATTTT.